The 27 T cell receptor beta chains presented below share a single source sample, sequenced in a study of T cell repertoires in cytomegalovirus infection. MiXCR, run by TCRdb on the reads, gives a single entry per CDR3 protein. Among fewer than 850,000 distinct CDR3 sequences listed, about 28% were seen once. No antigen has been identified for these receptors. Sequencing used cultured CD8+ T cells from PBMCs, obtained from culture after CMV antigen stimulation. These receptors originate from a human donor in good health (CMV status not recorded). Some clones in this sample may be carry-over from other donors' samples.

Only a few counts were recorded for this clonotype. The chain has TRBV7-8 and TRBJ2-3; 8 positions agree with TRBD1. Germline-derived CDR1 and CDR2 are SGHVS and FQNEAQ. The CDR3 sequence is 16 residues long. J lost 5 bases, V lost 5 bases, and 12 bases had no gene match. The CDR3 sequence: CASSPSDRVVIDTQYF. CDR3 coding DNA: TGTGCCAGCAGCCCGTCGGACAGGGTTGTTATAGATACGCAGTATTTT.

The J gene is TRBJ1-1, the V gene TRBV6-5; D is ambiguous. This CDR3 is 14 amino acids long. Looked up from germline, CDR1 is MNHEY and CDR2 is SVGAGI. The germline V and J ends were trimmed by 10 bases and 0 bases, with 15 bases remaining between them. The CDR3 nucleotides read TGTGCCACCTTTGGACGGATCATGAACACTGAAGCTTTCTTT. Protein: CATFGRIMNTEAFF.

This chain uses TRBV12-3 or TRBV12-4 with TRBJ1-5, with 11 bases matching TRBD1. Trimming cost V 0 bases and J 4 bases; bases outside gene matches: 8. The CDR3 is 18 residues long. The CDR3 spells CASSLATGQGVVNQPQHF. In nucleotides, the CDR3 is TGTGCCAGCAGTTTAGCGACGGGACAGGGGGTCGTTAATCAGCCCCAGCATTTT.

The chain joins TRBV7-4 to TRBJ2-3, with D perhaps being TRBD1 or TRBD2 (6 bases each). V dropped 1 base and J dropped 8 bases, with 22 bases sitting between them. Germline V lookup: CDR1 SGHVT, CDR2 SQSDAQ. The length of the CDR3 is 17 residues. CDR3 coding DNA: TGTGCCAGCAGCTTAGGGGGAACTGGGGGGCCGGTCGGTACGCAGTATTTT. Its protein product is CASSLGGTGGPVGTQYF.

This sequence joins TRBV5-5 and TRBJ1-4, with unresolved D. The germline V gene encodes CDR1 SGHKS and CDR2 YYEKEE (reference sequence). Trimming took 2 bases from V and 8 from J, leaving 13 bases between them. This CDR3 has 14 amino acids. The CDR3 nucleotides are TGTGCCAGCAGCTTCCGGAGTTACGGGGAAAAACTGTTTTTT. Its protein product is CASSFRSYGEKLFF.

This clonotype was counted a single time. The rearrangement links TRBV6-1 to TRBJ1-3; D gene uncertain. There are 16 residues in the CDR3. The germline CDR1 and CDR2 sequences are MNHNS and SASEGT. With 2 bases removed from V and 0 bases from J, the gap between germline ends came to 11 bases. The CDR3 loop reads CASSELVFSSGNTIYF. In nucleotides, the CDR3 is TGTGCCAGCAGTGAATTGGTATTCAGCTCTGGAAACACCATATATTTT.

This clonotype has only a few counts. The chain carries TRBV20-1 and TRBJ2-5; D might be TRBD2 (6 bases). CDR3 length: 16 residues. The ends were cut back, 2 bases at V and 5 bases at J, with 21 bases in the middle. Germline V lookup: CDR1 DFQATT, CDR2 SNEGSKA (reference sequence). The CDR3 here is CSARHRDSLWVETQYF. DNA of the CDR3: TGCAGTGCTAGACATCGGGACTCCCTCTGGGTGGAGACCCAGTACTTC.

Here the CDR3 reads CASGEFSGNTIYF. The CDR3 DNA reads as TGTGCCAGCGGCGAGTTCTCTGGAAACACCATATATTTT. V gene TRBV9 combines with J gene TRBJ1-3; D uncertain. The CDR3 runs to 13 residues. V was shortened by 7 bases and J by 0 bases, with 8 bases between the two germline ends. Germline V CDR1 and CDR2: SGDLS, YYNGEE.

In its sample, this clonotype was seen a few times. This chain links TRBV6-1 with TRBJ1-1; D is uncertain. CDR1 is MNHNS, CDR2 SASEGT, per germline. The CDR3 is made up of 13 amino acids. V was shortened by 3 bases and J by 2 bases, with 7 bases between the two germline ends. The CDR3 bases are TGTGCCAGCAGTGACGATGTCAACACTGAAGCTTTCTTT. Its protein is CASSDDVNTEAFF.

V and J are TRBV4-1 and TRBJ2-2, with 11 nucleotides matching TRBD2. Germline V gene sequence: CDR1 MGHRA, CDR2 YSYEKL. The ends lost 4 bases at V and 3 bases at J; junction bases unmatched: 4. The CDR3 has 16 residues. The CDR3 DNA is TGCGCCAGCAGCCCGCCGGGACTAGCGGACACCGGGGAGCTGTTTTTT. It encodes CASSPPGLADTGELFF.

This clonotype was counted between two and nine times. The chain is built from TRBV6-2 or TRBV6-3 and TRBJ2-3; TRBD2 matches at 14 bases. V was pared by 5 bases and J by 2 bases, with 9 bases of the junction left unmatched. Germline loops: CDR1 MNHEY, CDR2 SVGEGT. The CDR3 has 18 residues. CDR3 in DNA: TGTGCCAGCAGTCGAGGACTAGCGGGGGGTCCCTACACAGATACGCAGTATTTT. This gives the protein CASSRGLAGGPYTDTQYF.

This clonotype was recorded at least ten times. V and J are TRBV11-3 and TRBJ2-1, with 8 nucleotides matching TRBD1. The V and J ends lost 5 bases and 7 bases, in that order; junction bases with no gene match: 13. This CDR3 has 16 residues. CDR1 and CDR2 (germline): SGHNT, YENEEA. CDR3 coding DNA: TGTGCCAGCAGCGTCCAGGGGGCTCCCTATATGAATGAGCAGTTCTTC. This gives the protein CASSVQGAPYMNEQFF.

This clonotype showed up just a few times. The J gene is TRBJ2-1, the V gene TRBV12-3 or TRBV12-4; no clear D gene. This CDR3 region has 15 residues. The ends were cut back, 5 bases at V and 0 bases at J, with 11 bases in the middle. The CDR3 region has the DNA TGTGCCAGCAGTCAACCCTCAGACTCCTACAATGAGCAGTTCTTC. This gives the protein CASSQPSDSYNEQFF.

V usage is TRBV7-2 and J usage is TRBJ1-6; unclear D gene. In germline, CDR1 is SGHTA, CDR2 FQGNSA. The germline V and J ends were trimmed by 6 bases and 8 bases, with 14 bases remaining between them. The CDR3 has 14 residues. The chain's CDR3 is CASSEGTSYSPLHF. In DNA, the CDR3 is TGTGCCAGCAGTGAAGGTACTTCCTATTCACCCCTCCACTTT.

This clonotype turned up a few times. This sequence joins TRBV7-2 and TRBJ2-7; D is perhaps TRBD1 (6 bases). Per the germline V gene, CDR1 is SGHTA and CDR2 is FQGNSA. CDR3 size: 13 residues. Between the trimmed V and J ends, which lost 4 bases and 3 bases, there was a span of 10 bases. The CDR3 is CASSWGHGYEQYF. The CDR3 region has the DNA TGTGCCAGCAGCTGGGGACACGGCTACGAGCAGTACTTC.

This clonotype appeared a few times. The chain joins TRBV27 to TRBJ2-1; a possible D gene is TRBD1 (6 bases). Germline V gene data show CDR1 as MNHEY and CDR2 as SMNVEV (reference sequence). Trimming took 4 bases from V and 0 from J, leaving 16 bases between them. The CDR3 sequence is 17 residues long. The CDR3 protein is CASSSQGSVSSYNEQFF. CDR3 coding DNA: TGTGCCAGCAGTTCCCAGGGGTCGGTTAGCTCCTACAATGAGCAGTTCTTC.

There are a few counts of this clonotype. The rearrangement uses TRBV6-2 or TRBV6-3 and TRBJ1-1; D gene uncertain. Germline V gene lookup returns CDR1 MNHEY and CDR2 SVGEGT. This CDR3 has 14 residues. Trimming took off 2 bases at V and 2 bases at J, with 9 bases between the two ends. CDR3 sequence reads: CASSYMSLNTEAFF. CDR3 DNA: TGTGCCAGCAGTTACATGAGCCTAAACACTGAAGCTTTCTTT.

This clonotype was picked up a small number of times. J is TRBJ2-1 and V is TRBV7-9; 13 bases match TRBD2. V lost 2 bases, J lost 4 bases, and 5 bases stayed unmatched. CDR3 length: 17 amino acids. Germline lookup yields CDR1 SEHNR and CDR2 FQNEAQ (reference sequence). The CDR3 spells CASSLWGLAGSYNEQFF. DNA for the CDR3: TGTGCCAGCAGCTTATGGGGACTAGCGGGGTCATACAATGAGCAGTTCTTC.

The CDR3 region has the DNA TGTGCCACCGGATATAGCAATCAGCCCCAGCATTTT. Translation: CATGYSNQPQHF. J is TRBJ1-5 and V is TRBV13; D is unclear. This CDR3 spans 12 amino acids. V lost 10 bases and J lost 0, with 7 bases in between. Germline V gene data show CDR1 as PRHDT and CDR2 as FYEKMQ (reference sequence).

The rearrangement uses TRBV7-3 and TRBJ1-2; no clear D gene. The germline V gene encodes CDR1 SGHTA and CDR2 FQGTGA. V lost 1 base and J lost 7, with 13 bases in between. This CDR3 contains 14 residues. The CDR3 sequence: CASSLNPRDGGYTF. CDR3 DNA: TGTGCCAGCAGCTTAAATCCCCGGGATGGTGGCTACACCTTC.

V is TRBV12-3 or TRBV12-4 and J is TRBJ2-1; 9 bases line up with TRBD2. J lost 7 bases, V lost 5 bases, and 6 bases had no gene match. This CDR3 spans 14 amino acids. The CDR3 region has the DNA TGTGCCAGCAGTGGAGCGGGGGGCCAAAATGAGCAGTTCTTC. Translation gives CASSGAGGQNEQFF.

Ten or more counts support this clonotype. This sequence joins TRBV7-2 and TRBJ2-3, with D maybe TRBD2 (6 bases). CDR1 and CDR2 (germline): SGHTA, FQGNSA. V was shortened by 2 bases and J by 2 bases, with 11 bases between the two germline ends. This CDR3 contains 15 residues. The CDR3 sequence is CASSLTAGLTDTQYF. In DNA form, the CDR3 reads TGTGCCAGCAGCTTAACAGCGGGCCTCACAGATACGCAGTATTTT.

The V gene is TRBV3-1, the J gene TRBJ1-6; D may be TRBD1 (5 bases). The CDR3 totals 16 residues. Deletions cut 2 bases from V and 9 bases from J, with 17 bases between. Germline lookup yields CDR1 LGHDT and CDR2 YNNKEL (reference sequence). The CDR3 DNA reads TGTGCCAGCAGCCAAATTGGGGCGGTCCCCGGTTCACCCCTCCACTTT. Amino acids: CASSQIGAVPGSPLHF. Full variable domain (remainder filled in from reference TRBV3-1 and TRBJ1-6): DTAVSQTPKYLVTQMGNDKSIKCEQNLGHDTMYWYKQDSKKFLKIMFSYNNKELIINETVPNRFSPKSPDKAHLNLHINSLELGDSAVYFCASSQIGAVPGSPLHFGNGTRLTVT.

A few counts support this clonotype. The gene calls are TRBV6-2 or TRBV6-3 and TRBJ1-2, with 9 bases matching TRBD1. Germline V gene sequence: CDR1 MNHEY, CDR2 SVGEGT. V shed 0 bases, J shed 4 bases, and the junction held 9 bases outside the gene matches. The CDR3 has 17 amino acids. The CDR3 coding sequence is TGTGCCAGCAGTTACTCCCGGAACAGGGGGCGCGCCTATGGCTACACCTTC. Amino acids: CASSYSRNRGRAYGYTF.

This clonotype was detected many times. The chain employs TRBV27 and TRBJ1-1; the D is unclear. Trimming removed 8 bases at V and 1 base at J, with 5 bases between. The germline V gene encodes CDR1 MNHEY and CDR2 SMNVEV (reference sequence). The CDR3 contains 11 residues. Written as DNA, the CDR3 is TGTGCCAGCGGACGGAACACTGAAGCTTTCTTT. Translating gives CASGRNTEAFF.

The chain uses TRBV10-3 and TRBJ2-5; TRBD1 or TRBD2 may be the D gene (7 bases each). Between the trimmed V and J ends, which lost 6 bases and 5 bases, there was a span of 19 bases. From germline, CDR1 is ENHRY and CDR2 SYGVKD. This CDR3 is 15 amino acids long. The CDR3 sequence: CAISNGEGAAETQYF. The CDR3 bases are TGTGCCATCAGCAACGGGGAGGGGGCGGCGGAGACCCAGTACTTC.

V and J are TRBV2 and TRBJ2-5; 7 nucleotides agree with TRBD2. CDR1 and CDR2 (germline): SNHLY, FYNNEI. J was trimmed by 6 bases and V by 0 bases; bases with no gene match: 7. The CDR3 extends over 15 amino acids. The DNA of the CDR3 is TGTGCCAGCAGTGAAGCGGAGCTAGCGGTACAGACCCAGTACTTC. As protein: CASSEAELAVQTQYF.